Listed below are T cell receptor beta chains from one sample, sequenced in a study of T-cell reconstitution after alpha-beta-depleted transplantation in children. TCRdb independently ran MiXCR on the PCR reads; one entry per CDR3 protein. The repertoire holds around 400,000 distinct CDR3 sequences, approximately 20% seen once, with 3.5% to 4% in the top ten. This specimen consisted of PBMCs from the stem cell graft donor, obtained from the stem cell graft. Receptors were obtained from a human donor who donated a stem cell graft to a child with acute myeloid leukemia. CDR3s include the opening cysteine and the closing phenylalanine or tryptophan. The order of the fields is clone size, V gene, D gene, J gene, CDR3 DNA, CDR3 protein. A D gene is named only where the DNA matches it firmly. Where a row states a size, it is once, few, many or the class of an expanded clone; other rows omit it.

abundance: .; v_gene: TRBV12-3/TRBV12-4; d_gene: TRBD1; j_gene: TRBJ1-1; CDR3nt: TGTGCCAGCAGCACAGGGGGGTTCACTGAAGCTTTCTTT; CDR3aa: CASSTGGFTEAFF
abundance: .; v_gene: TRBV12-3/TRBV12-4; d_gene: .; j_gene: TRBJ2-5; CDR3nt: TGTGCCAGCAGTGGAAGGGCCGAAGAGACCCAGTACTTC; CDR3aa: CASSGRAEETQYF
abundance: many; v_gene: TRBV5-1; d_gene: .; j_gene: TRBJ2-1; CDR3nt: TGCGCCAGCAGCTTATGGGGAGGCAATGAGCAGTTCTTC; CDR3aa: CASSLWGGNEQFF
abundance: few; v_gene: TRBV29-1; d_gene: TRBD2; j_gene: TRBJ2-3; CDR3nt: TGCAGCGTACGGCCGGGACTAGCCACAGATACGCAGTATTTT; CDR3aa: CSVRPGLATDTQYF
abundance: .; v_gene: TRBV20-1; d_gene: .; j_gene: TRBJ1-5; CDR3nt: TGCAGTGCTAGTAGGACAGCCAATCAGCCCCAGCATTTT; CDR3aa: CSASRTANQPQHF
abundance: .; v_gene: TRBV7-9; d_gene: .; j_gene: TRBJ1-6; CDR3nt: TGTGCCAGCAGCTTGCGGGAGGGGACCTCACCCCTCCACTTT; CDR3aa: CASSLREGTSPLHF
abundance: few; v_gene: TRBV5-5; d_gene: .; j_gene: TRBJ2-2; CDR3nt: TGTGCCAGCAGCCCCGGGAGCTACACCGGGGAGCTGTTTTTT; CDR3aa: CASSPGSYTGELFF
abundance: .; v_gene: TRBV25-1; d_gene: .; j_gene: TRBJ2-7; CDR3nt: TGTGCCAGCAGTGAATCGGGGAACGAGCAGTACTTC; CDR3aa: CASSESGNEQYF
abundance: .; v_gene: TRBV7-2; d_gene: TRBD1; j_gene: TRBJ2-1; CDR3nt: TGTGCCAGCAGCTCCAGGACAGGGGGCATTGAGCAGTTCTTC; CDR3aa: CASSSRTGGIEQFF
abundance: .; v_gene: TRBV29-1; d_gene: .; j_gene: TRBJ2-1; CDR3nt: TGCAGCGGTAAGACGAGGAGCTCCTACAATGAGCAGTTCTTC; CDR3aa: CSGKTRSSYNEQFF
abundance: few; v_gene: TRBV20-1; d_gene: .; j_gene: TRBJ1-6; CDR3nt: TGCAGTGCTAGGGGCACGCATAATTCACCCCTCCACTTT; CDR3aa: CSARGTHNSPLHF
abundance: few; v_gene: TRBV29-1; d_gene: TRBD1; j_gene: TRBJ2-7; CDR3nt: TGCAGCGTTGACGACAGGGACTCCTACGAGCAGTACTTC; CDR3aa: CSVDDRDSYEQYF
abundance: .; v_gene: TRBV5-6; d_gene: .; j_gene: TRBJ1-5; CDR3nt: TGTGCCAGCAGCCGGACGGCGCGGGAGCCCCAGCATTTT; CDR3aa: CASSRTAREPQHF
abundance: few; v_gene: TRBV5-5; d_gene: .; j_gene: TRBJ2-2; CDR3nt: TGTGCCAGCAGCTTGGGGCGGGCGAACACCGGGGAGCTGTTTTTT; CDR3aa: CASSLGRANTGELFF
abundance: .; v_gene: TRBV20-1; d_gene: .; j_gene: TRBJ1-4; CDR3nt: TGCAGTGCTAGAGGTCGGGGACCGACTAATGAAAAACTGTTTTTT; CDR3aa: CSARGRGPTNEKLFF
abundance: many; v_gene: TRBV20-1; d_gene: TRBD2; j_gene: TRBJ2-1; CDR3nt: TGCAGTGCTGGTGAGGGACTAGCGAGCTACAATGAGCAGTTCTTC; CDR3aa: CSAGEGLASYNEQFF
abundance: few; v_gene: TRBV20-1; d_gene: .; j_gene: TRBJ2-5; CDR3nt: TGCAGTGCTGTTGGGGTAACGGAGACCCAGTACTTC; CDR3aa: CSAVGVTETQYF
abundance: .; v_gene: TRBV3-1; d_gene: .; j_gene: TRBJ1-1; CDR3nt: TGTGCCAGCAGCCAATTGTTGGGCTGGGAAGCTTTCTTT; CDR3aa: CASSQLLGWEAFF
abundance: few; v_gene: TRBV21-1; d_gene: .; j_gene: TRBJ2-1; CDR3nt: TGTGCCAGCAGCACCCGGGACATATACAATGAGCAGTTCTTC; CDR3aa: CASSTRDIYNEQFF
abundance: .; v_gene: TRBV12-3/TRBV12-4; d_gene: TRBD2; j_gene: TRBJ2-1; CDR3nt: TGTGCCAGCAGTCCAGGACTAGCTGGTACCTACAATGAGCAGTTCTTC; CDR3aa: CASSPGLAGTYNEQFF
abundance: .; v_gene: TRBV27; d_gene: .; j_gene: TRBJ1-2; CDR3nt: TGTGCCACCGCCCCACAAGCAGGGGCCTATGGCTACACCTTC; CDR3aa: CATAPQAGAYGYTF
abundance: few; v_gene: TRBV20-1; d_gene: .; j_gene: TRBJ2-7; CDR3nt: TGCAGTGCTACGGGGGACGACTTCCCTACGTTTCCTATGGAGCAGTACTTC; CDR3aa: CSATGDDFPTFPMEQYF
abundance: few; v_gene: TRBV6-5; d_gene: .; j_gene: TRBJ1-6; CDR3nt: TGTGCCAGCAGTTACGATTGGGCAGGATATAATTCACCCCTCCACTTT; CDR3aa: CASSYDWAGYNSPLHF
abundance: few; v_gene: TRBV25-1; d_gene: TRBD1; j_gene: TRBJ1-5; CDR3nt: TGTGCCAGCAGTGGGGAAGGACAGGGAGCGGCCAATCAGCCCCAGCATTTT; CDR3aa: CASSGEGQGAANQPQHF
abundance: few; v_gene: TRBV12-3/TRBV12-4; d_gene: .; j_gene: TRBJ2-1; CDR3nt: TGTGCCAGCAGGACCAGAGACTCTAGCTCCTACAATGAGCAGTTCTTC; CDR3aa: CASRTRDSSSYNEQFF
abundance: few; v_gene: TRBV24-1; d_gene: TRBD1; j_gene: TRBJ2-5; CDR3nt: TGTGCCACCAGTGTCCCAGGACAGGGGGAGACCCAGTACTTC; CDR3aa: CATSVPGQGETQYF
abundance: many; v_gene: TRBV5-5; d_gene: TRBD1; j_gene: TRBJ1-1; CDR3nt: TGTGCCAGCAGCCCCTTGACCCGGGACAGGGGATACACTGAAGCTTTCTTT; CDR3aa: CASSPLTRDRGYTEAFF
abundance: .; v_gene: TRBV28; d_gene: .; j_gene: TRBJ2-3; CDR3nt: TGTGCCAGCAGGGGTTCTGTGGCTAGCACAGATACGCAGTATTTT; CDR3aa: CASRGSVASTDTQYF
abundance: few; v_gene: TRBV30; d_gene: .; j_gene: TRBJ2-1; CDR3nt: TGTGCCTGGAGTAAGAGTTTCAATGAGCAGTTCTTC; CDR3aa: CAWSKSFNEQFF